The text below deals with one T cell receptor (beta chain). The target antigen is unknown. Trimming took 7 bases from V and 3 from J, leaving 12 bases between them. Germline assignment: CDR1 LNHDA and CDR2 SQIVND (reference sequence). This CDR3 has 13 amino acids. This sample was taken from a study of cytomegalovirus exposure and HLA in healthy donors. Background on the study: Approximately 180 million T cells yielded approximately 100 million unique TCR beta sequences, as an earlier analysis found.

Whole-study results and caveats: A list of 150 to 200 TCR beta chains associated with cytomegalovirus was given. When presence/absence was analysed, sequencing depth was taken to be roughly uniform across donors.

60 Vbeta and 13 Jbeta primers were used in PCR. Method: immunoSEQ multiplex PCR; TCRdb's copy keeps in-frame clones and lacks some. Here the sample table reports about 160,000 clones. The chain employs TRBV19 and TRBJ1-1; D unclear. The sequencing input was PBMCs. This receptor was taken from a man aged 25 to 40 in good health and CMV-seronegative. The CDR3, as DNA: TGTGCCAGTAAAAAACATCTGTACACTGAAGCTTTCTTT. This translates into CASKKHLYTEAFF.